This TCR beta chain was sequenced during a study of cytomegalovirus exposure and HLA in healthy donors. CDR3 length: 18 amino acids. Germline V lookup: CDR1 SGHTA, CDR2 FQGTGA. V was pared by 5 bases and J by 0 bases, with 13 bases of the junction left unmatched. The PCR used 60 Vbeta and 13 Jbeta primers. Using immunoSEQ multiplex PCR, the repertoire was profiled, and TCRdb retains in-frame clones only, with some absent. The sample lists fewer than 200,000 clones, around 85% occurring once. This rearrangement joins TRBV7-3 to TRBJ1-2; 9 bases fit TRBD1. The TCR was taken from a man aged 35-49 years in good health and CMV-seronegative. Sequenced input: PBMCs. The CDR3 sequence is CASSPFPGQGVANYGYTF. The CDR3, as DNA: TGTGCCAGCAGCCCCTTCCCGGGACAGGGCGTCGCTAACTATGGCTACACCTTC.